This TCR beta chain was recovered during a study of blood T cell repertoires in COVID-19. Study-wide context: From the United States, Italy and Spain came samples of acute and convalescent COVID-19.

The CDR3 extends over 13 amino acids. Germline CDR1 and CDR2: SNHLY and FYNNEI. Trimming pared 2 bases from V and 7 bases from J, leaving 8 bases between. Participant ages covered roughly 18 to 89 years across 24 US areas. Cohort assignment relied on participant-reported clinical history. Original processing notes: Nucleated cell number was recorded as an estimate derived from reference gene primer amplification. Using immunoSEQ multiplex PCR, the repertoire was profiled, and TCRdb retains in-frame clones only, with some absent. That table is the source of V, J and clone size, and D and trimming were worked out from the DNA. The sample gives hundreds of thousands of clones, roughly nine tenths of which show up once; roughly 8.5% is in the top ten.

The TCR was taken from a woman aged 60 to 75 who had recovered from COVID-19. The J gene is TRBJ2-2, the V gene TRBV2; TRBD1 might be the D (6 bases). The sample was PBMCs or T cells enriched from blood (not recorded which). CDR3 protein: CASSEPGVGELFF. As DNA, the CDR3 is TGTGCCAGCAGTGAACCAGGGGTCGGGGAGCTGTTTTTT.